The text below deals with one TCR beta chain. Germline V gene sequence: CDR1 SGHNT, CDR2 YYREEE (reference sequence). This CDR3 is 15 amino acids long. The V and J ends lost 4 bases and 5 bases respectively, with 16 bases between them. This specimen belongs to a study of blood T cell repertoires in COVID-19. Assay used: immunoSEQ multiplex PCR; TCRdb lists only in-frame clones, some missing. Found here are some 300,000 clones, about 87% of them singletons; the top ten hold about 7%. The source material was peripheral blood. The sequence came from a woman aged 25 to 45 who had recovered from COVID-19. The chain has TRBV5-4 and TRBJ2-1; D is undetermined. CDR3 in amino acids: CASSPGGQWNNEQFF. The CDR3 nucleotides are TGTGCCAGCAGCCCTGGCGGCCAGTGGAACAATGAGCAGTTCTTC.